This T cell receptor (beta chain) was captured in a study of response to subunit inactivated influenza vaccine. Comments on this clonotype: Its target is unknown.

In germline, CDR1 is LGHDT, CDR2 YNNKEL (reference sequence). This CDR3 is built from 14 residues. The V end was cut by 1 base, the J end by 6 bases, with 10 bases between. From the RT-PCR reads, TCRdb called clonotypes with MiXCR, one entry per CDR3 protein. The table lists 450,000 to 600,000 distinct CDR3 sequences, 6% to 9% of them singletons. Broader study findings: Authors suggested few new T cells are recruited by each seasonal influenza vaccination.

The sequence was collected from a man aged 50-75 years who received an inactivated influenza vaccine. The material was PBMCs from blood, obtained roughly 24 months after vaccination. This sequence joins TRBV3-1 and TRBJ2-1; TRBD1 is a possible D gene (5 bases). The CDR3 reads CASSQGLGANEQFF. In DNA, the CDR3 is TGTGCCAGCAGCCAAGGGTTAGGGGCCAATGAGCAGTTCTTC.